This T cell receptor beta chain stems from a study of blood T cell repertoires in COVID-19. Study-level information: Samples taken during acute and convalescent COVID-19 were collected in the United States, Italy and Spain. T cells, B-cell-depleted T cells, or PBMCs provided the cDNA or gDNA that served as material.

Authors' processing steps: Scientists estimated how many nucleated cells there were by amplifying reference gene primers. Data came from immunoSEQ multiplex PCR; TCRdb stores just in-frame clones and leaves some out. V and J calls and clone size are as listed in that table; D and trimming were resolved from the DNA. The data contain hundreds of thousands of clones, about 70% of them seen just once; the ten biggest clones take up around 3.2%. Deletions cut 1 base from V and 4 bases from J, with 11 bases between. Germline-derived CDR1 and CDR2 are SEHNR and FQNEAQ (reference sequence). This CDR3 has 15 residues.

Sequencing was performed on peripheral blood. The chain links TRBV7-9 to TRBJ1-5; TRBD1 is a possible D gene (5 bases). This receptor was obtained from a woman of 80 years or more with acute or convalescent COVID-19. The CDR3 sequence: CASSLGGSGNQPQHF. The CDR3 nucleotides read TGTGCCAGCAGCTTAGGGGGCAGTGGGAATCAGCCCCAGCATTTT. Together with reference TRBV7-9 and TRBJ1-5, the CDR3 gives the full variable domain: DTGVSQNPRHKITKRGQNVTFRCDPISEHNRLYWYRQTLGQGPEFLTYFQNEAQLEKSRLLSDRFSAERPKGSFSTLEIQRTEQGDSAMYLCASSLGGSGNQPQHFGDGTRLSIL.